These T cell receptor beta chains were read from a single sample in a study of blood T cell repertoires in COVID-19. Method: immunoSEQ multiplex PCR; TCRdb's copy keeps in-frame clones and lacks some. The sample yields roughly 28,000 clones, about 89% seen once. Sequencing was done on a sample of peripheral blood. The receptors originated from a man aged 70-80 years with active COVID-19. The CDR3 runs from the conserved cysteine through the conserved F or W. Fields, in order: clone size, J gene, V gene, D gene, CDR3 protein, CDR3 DNA. D genes are given only for firm matches. Where a row states a size, it is once, few, many or the class of an expanded clone; other rows omit it.

NA	TRBJ2-2	TRBV6-1	NA	CASSERGLPTGELFF	TGTGCCAGCAGTGAAAGGGGACTGCCCACCGGGGAGCTGTTTTTT
NA	TRBJ2-1	TRBV7-2	TRBD2	CASRPGTAGGRSYNEQFF	TGTGCCAGCAGGCCGGGAACAGCGGGGGGTCGCTCCTACAATGAGCAGTTCTTC
NA	TRBJ2-2	TRBV3-1/TRBV3-2	NA	CASSPAPGSNTGELFF	TGTGCCAGCAGCCCAGCTCCGGGATCTAACACCGGGGAGCTGTTTTTT
once	TRBJ2-5	TRBV9	NA	CASSAQVGGQETQYF	TGTGCCAGCAGCGCCCAGGTGGGGGGACAAGAGACCCAGTACTTC
NA	TRBJ1-5	TRBV5-5	NA	CASSLWTGNQPQHF	TGTGCCAGCAGCTTATGGACAGGCAATCAGCCCCAGCATTTT
NA	TRBJ1-5	TRBV6-5	TRBD1	CASSILTGDQPQHF	TGTGCCAGCAGTATATTGACAGGGGATCAGCCCCAGCATTTT
NA	TRBJ2-1	TRBV28	TRBD1	CASTGLGHEQFF	TGTGCCTCGACAGGGCTAGGGCATGAGCAGTTCTTC
NA	TRBJ2-7	TRBV4-1	NA	CASSQEWQFYEQYF	TGCGCCAGCAGCCAAGAGTGGCAGTTCTACGAGCAGTACTTC
NA	TRBJ2-1	TRBV14	NA	CASSQDWGSSHEQFF	TGTGCCAGCAGCCAAGACTGGGGCTCATCCCATGAGCAGTTCTTC
NA	TRBJ1-1	TRBV27	NA	CASGRVGHLAFF	TGTGCCAGCGGCCGAGTGGGGCATTTGGCTTTCTTT
NA	TRBJ2-5	TRBV7-2	NA	CASSLGGGKETQYF	TGTGCCAGCAGCTTAGGAGGCGGAAAAGAGACCCAGTACTTC
NA	TRBJ1-1	TRBV18	NA	CASSPDSNTEAFF	TGTGCCAGCTCACCAGACAGCAACACTGAAGCTTTCTTT
medium-sized	TRBJ2-7	TRBV5-6	TRBD1	CASSLFGDRASYEQYF	TGTGCCAGCAGCTTGTTTGGAGACAGGGCTTCCTACGAGCAGTACTTC
NA	TRBJ1-2	TRBV4-3	NA	CASSQDRLHYGYTF	TGCGCCAGCAGCCAAGATCGACTGCACTATGGCTACACCTTC
NA	TRBJ2-5	TRBV28	NA	CASRVGGVSDRETQYF	TGTGCCAGCAGGGTCGGCGGGGTTTCGGATAGGGAGACCCAGTACTTC
NA	TRBJ2-7	TRBV18	TRBD2	CASSPGTSDSYEQYF	TGTGCCAGCTCACCCGGGACTAGCGACTCCTACGAGCAGTACTTC
NA	TRBJ1-1	TRBV28	NA	CASRSPQELKAFF	TGTGCCAGCCGTTCACCACAGGAATTGAAGGCTTTCTTT
NA	TRBJ1-6	TRBV11-2	NA	CASSPTAGYNSPLHF	TGTGCCAGCAGTCCGACGGCAGGGTATAATTCACCCCTCCACTTT
NA	TRBJ2-2	TRBV5-1	TRBD2	CASSLGSGINTGELFF	TGCGCCAGCAGCTTGGGTAGCGGGATCAACACCGGGGAGCTGTTTTTT
NA	TRBJ1-2	TRBV7-2	TRBD1	CASSPRQGGNYGYTF	TGTGCCAGCAGCCCCCGACAGGGGGGTAACTATGGCTACACCTTC
NA	TRBJ2-7	TRBV7-7	TRBD1	CASSPPPVGQGIYEQYF	TGTGCTAGCAGCCCCCCCCCTGTTGGACAGGGGATCTACGAGCAGTACTTC
NA	TRBJ2-3	TRBV7-2	TRBD2	CASSLDSGGADTQYF	TGTGCCAGCAGCTTAGATAGCGGGGGGGCAGATACGCAGTATTTT
once	TRBJ2-5	TRBV5-1	NA	CASSLGGGHETQYF	TGCGCCAGCAGCTTGGGTGGGGGCCATGAGACCCAGTACTTC
NA	TRBJ2-2	TRBV4-3	NA	CASSQETGELFF	TGCGCCAGCAGCCAGGAGACCGGGGAGCTGTTTTTT
NA	TRBJ2-1	TRBV3-1/TRBV3-2	NA	CASSRGHSSYNEQFF	TGTGCCAGCAGCCGAGGACACAGCTCCTACAATGAGCAGTTCTTC
NA	TRBJ2-7	TRBV2	TRBD1	CASSDQGQGLYEQYF	TGTGCCAGCAGTGACCAGGGACAGGGGTTATACGAGCAGTACTTC
NA	TRBJ1-1	TRBV3-1/TRBV3-2	NA	CASSHVGQPRFTEAFF	TGTGCCAGCAGCCATGTCGGACAGCCCCGGTTCACTGAAGCTTTCTTT
NA	TRBJ2-1	TRBV9	NA	CASSVRDMHNEQFF	TGTGCCAGCAGCGTCCGGGACATGCACAATGAGCAGTTCTTC
NA	TRBJ2-5	TRBV7-3	NA	CASSLTPSQETQYF	TGTGCCAGCAGCTTAACCCCCAGCCAAGAGACCCAGTACTTC
NA	TRBJ2-7	TRBV5-1	NA	CASSLTGPGYEQYF	TGCGCCAGCAGCTTGACAGGACCCGGCTACGAGCAGTACTTC
NA	TRBJ2-7	TRBV19	NA	CASSDSPQGPPYF	TGTGCCAGTAGTGATTCCCCACAGGGACCTCCGTACTTC
NA	TRBJ2-3	TRBV19	NA	CASSYVAADTQYF	TGTGCCAGTAGTTACGTGGCGGCAGATACGCAGTATTTT
NA	TRBJ2-4	TRBV5-1	NA	CASSQELAKNIQYF	TGCGCCAGCAGCCAGGAACTAGCCAAAAACATTCAGTACTTC
once	TRBJ2-3	TRBV14	TRBD1	CASSSRDRGVSTDTQYF	TGTGCCAGCAGCAGCCGGGACAGGGGGGTTAGCACAGATACGCAGTATTTT
NA	TRBJ2-5	TRBV4-3	NA	CASSQVGSRGETQYF	TGCGCCAGCAGCCAAGTCGGCTCGAGGGGGGAGACCCAGTACTTC
NA	TRBJ1-5	TRBV10-3	NA	CAIGGGERQPQHF	TGTGCCATCGGAGGAGGAGAGAGGCAGCCCCAGCATTTT
NA	TRBJ2-7	TRBV6-5	NA	CASSYSRVGDEQYF	TGTGCCAGCAGTTACTCGAGGGTCGGGGACGAGCAGTACTTC
once	TRBJ1-5	TRBV10-3	NA	CAISEEGRGNQPQHF	TGTGCCATCAGCGAAGAGGGCCGCGGGAATCAGCCCCAGCATTTT
NA	TRBJ2-3	TRBV7-9	NA	CASRSIGTDTQYF	TGTGCCAGCAGGTCCATAGGCACAGATACGCAGTATTTT
NA	TRBJ2-2	TRBV2	NA	CASSSGLNTGELFF	TGTGCCAGCAGCTCGGGGTTGAACACCGGGGAGCTGTTTTTT
NA	TRBJ1-2	TRBV9	TRBD1	CASSVERGTGSGYTF	TGTGCCAGCAGCGTAGAGAGGGGGACAGGGAGTGGCTACACCTTC
NA	TRBJ2-3	TRBV6-4	NA	CASSDRPGYTDTQYF	TGTGCCAGCAGTGACCGGCCAGGCTACACAGATACGCAGTATTTT
once	TRBJ2-3	TRBV9	NA	CASSVESGARDTQYF	TGTGCCAGCAGCGTAGAGTCAGGGGCCAGAGATACGCAGTATTTT
NA	TRBJ2-7	TRBV10-3	NA	CAISMTESYEQYF	TGTGCCATCAGCATGACAGAGTCCTACGAGCAGTACTTC
NA	TRBJ2-5	TRBV11-2	TRBD1	CASSSATGTGRETQYF	TGTGCCAGCAGCTCTGCCACCGGGACAGGGAGGGAGACCCAGTACTTC
NA	TRBJ2-1	TRBV7-8	TRBD2	CASSPGLTVFLAQFF	TGTGCCAGCAGCCCGGGACTAACCGTCTTTCTTGCGCAGTTCTTC